These 19 T cell receptor beta chains share one sample of origin, sequenced in a study of CD8+CD57+ T cells in acquired aplastic anemia. Genomic DNA constituted the template upon which TCR beta VDJ and CDR3 profiling was performed. TCRdb re-derived calls from the reads in MiXCR, one entry per CDR3 protein. The data show around 150,000 distinct CDR3 sequences, roughly 47% seen once. The sequenced sample was sorted CD4+, CD8+, or CD8+CD57+ T cells (not recorded which) from PBMCs. Source of these receptors: a human donor in good health.

This clonotype has ten or more counts. V is TRBV7-2 and J is TRBJ2-1; 8 positions match TRBD2. Per germline, CDR1 SGHTA and CDR2 FQGNSA. This CDR3 comprises 16 residues. The J segment lost 0 bases and the V segment lost 6 bases, leaving 7 bases of the junction unmatched. This chain's CDR3 is CASRKSGGSSYNEQFF. CDR3 nucleotide sequence: TGTGCCAGCAGGAAAAGCGGGGGAAGCTCCTACAATGAGCAGTTCTTC.

The table lists this clonotype with many counts. The V and J genes are TRBV6-2 or TRBV6-3 and TRBJ1-6; tentatively, D is TRBD1 (6 bases). The CDR3 length is 17 residues. Germline CDR1 is MNHEY and CDR2 is SVGEGT. Trimming removed 2 bases at V and 7 bases at J, with 18 bases between. CDR3: CASSYVSPGAPNSPLHF. The CDR3 DNA follows: TGTGCCAGCAGTTACGTTTCCCCAGGGGCCCCCAATTCACCCCTCCACTTT.

This clonotype was recorded at least ten times. This chain joins TRBV4-1 and TRBJ1-6; no definite D call. The CDR3 extends over 13 amino acids. The V end was cut by 3 bases, the J end by 5 bases, with 5 bases between. In germline, CDR1 is MGHRA, CDR2 YSYEKL. DNA for the CDR3: TGCGCCAGCAGCCAGGGAGATAATTCACCCCTCCACTTT. Translating gives CASSQGDNSPLHF.

This clonotype was seen a single time. The chain is built from TRBV27 and TRBJ1-5; tentative D call: TRBD1 (6 bases). From germline, CDR1 is MNHEY and CDR2 SMNVEV (reference sequence). The CDR3 sequence is 14 residues long. Trimming took 3 bases from V and 7 from J, leaving 13 bases between them. CDR3 loop: CASSFGQFGQPQHF. CDR3 in DNA: TGTGCCAGCAGTTTTGGACAGTTTGGACAGCCCCAGCATTTT.

The chain links TRBV20-1 to TRBJ2-1; 7 bases fit TRBD2. The ends lost 1 base at V and 4 bases at J; junction bases unmatched: 10. Germline V gene sequence: CDR1 DFQATT, CDR2 SNEGSKA (reference sequence). There are 16 residues in the CDR3. CDR3 residues: CSARGTTHGGYNEQFF. The CDR3 DNA follows: TGCAGTGCTAGAGGGACTACCCACGGGGGGTACAATGAGCAGTTCTTC.

This chain uses TRBV6-1 with TRBJ2-3; perhaps TRBD2 as D (5 bases). The V gene lost 4 bases and the J gene lost 0 bases, with 8 bases spanning the gap. CDR3 length: 14 residues. The germline V gene encodes CDR1 MNHNS and CDR2 SASEGT. CDR3 region: CASSAGDSTDTQYF. CDR3 nucleotide sequence: TGTGCCAGCAGTGCCGGGGATAGCACAGATACGCAGTATTTT.

This clonotype came up many times. The chain has TRBV10-3 and TRBJ1-2; TRBD1 matches 7 bases. There are 13 residues in the CDR3. The germline CDR1 and CDR2 sequences are ENHRY and SYGVKD. The J segment lost 7 bases and the V segment lost 5 bases, leaving 7 bases of the junction unmatched. In DNA, the CDR3 is TGTGCCATCAGTTCCGGGACAGAGTCTGGCTACACCTTC. Protein sequence: CAISSGTESGYTF.

This sequence joins TRBV24-1 and TRBJ2-7; D remains ambiguous. This CDR3 region has 12 residues. The V end was cut by 3 bases, the J end by 7 bases, with 9 bases between. Germline V gene sequence: CDR1 KGHDR, CDR2 SFDVKD. The CDR3 here is CATSDTRREQYF. The CDR3 DNA is TGTGCCACCAGTGATACAAGGCGGGAGCAGTACTTC.

With respect to this clonotype: A clone one base away is much larger, so this may be a read error. The rearrangement joins TRBV20-1 to TRBJ2-3; D may be TRBD2 (5 bases). From germline, CDR1 is DFQATT and CDR2 SNEGSKA (reference sequence). V gave up 4 bases and J gave up 8 bases, with 13 bases separating them. The CDR3 has 12 amino acids. This CDR3 reads CSAMQSGGTQYF. For the CDR3, the DNA is TGCAGTGCTATGCAATCAGGAGGTACGCAGTATTTT.

In the case of this clonotype: This may arise from a read error, as a much more abundant clone is one base away. This chain uses TRBV12-3 or TRBV12-4 with TRBJ2-7; D may be TRBD2 (6 bases). This CDR3 contains 14 residues. CDR3 loop: CASSLTRGILGQHF. In DNA, the CDR3 is TGTGCCAGCAGTTTGACTAGAGGGATATTAGGGCAGCACTTC.

This clonotype has ten or more counts. The chain combines TRBV12-3 or TRBV12-4 with TRBJ2-1, with 8 bases fitting TRBD2. Trimming removed 5 bases from V and 8 bases from J; junction bases left unmatched: 8. This CDR3 region has 14 residues. The CDR3: CASSLRTGGDEQFF. The CDR3 DNA reads TGTGCCAGCAGTCTACGGACGGGAGGGGATGAGCAGTTCTTC.

The chain carries TRBV10-3 and TRBJ1-1; no clear D. V lost 4 bases and J lost 0, with 9 bases in between. The CDR3 loop spans 14 amino acids. Germline-derived CDR1 and CDR2 are ENHRY and SYGVKD. The CDR3 spells CAISAPGMNTEAFF. Written as DNA, the CDR3 is TGTGCCATCAGTGCTCCTGGAATGAACACTGAAGCTTTCTTT.

This clonotype came up many times. The chain combines TRBV19 with TRBJ2-5; 8 bases fit TRBD2. Germline-derived CDR1 and CDR2 are LNHDA and SQIVND (reference sequence). V was pared by 5 bases and J by 5 bases, with 13 bases of the junction left unmatched. CDR3 length: 16 amino acids. The CDR3 DNA sequence: TGTGCCAGTAGTCTCCTTGGCGGGGGGCTGAGGGAGACCCAGTACTTC. As protein: CASSLLGGGLRETQYF. The whole variable domain, remainder taken from reference TRBV19 and TRBJ2-5, is DGGITQSPKYLFRKEGQNVTLSCEQNLNHDAMYWYRQDPGQGLRLIYYSQIVNDFQKGDIAEGYSVSREKKESFPLTVTSAQKNPTAFYLCASSLLGGGLRETQYFGPGTRLLVL.

On this clonotype itself: Since a much larger clone is just one base distant, this may be a read error. The chain is built from TRBV16 and TRBJ2-7; D may be TRBD2 (6 bases). This CDR3 comprises 14 residues. Germline V gives CDR1 KGHSY, CDR2 FQNENV. The CDR3 sequence: CASSQSRGTYEQHF. As DNA, the CDR3 is TGTGCCAGCAGCCAATCTCGGGGGACCTACGAGCAGCACTTC.

V and J are TRBV20-1 and TRBJ1-1; maybe TRBD1 (5 bases). Germline V gene data show CDR1 as DFQATT and CDR2 as SNEGSKA (reference sequence). CDR3 length: 13 amino acids. Trimming shortened V by 5 bases and J by 3 bases, and 13 bases separated the two germline ends. The CDR3 coding sequence is TGCAGTGCTTCGTCGATGGGGGACACTGAAGCTTTCTTT. It is translated as CSASSMGDTEAFF.

Ten or more counts support this clonotype. The chain employs TRBV2 and TRBJ1-1, with D maybe TRBD1 (5 bases). Germline V gene lookup returns CDR1 SNHLY and CDR2 FYNNEI. Deletions cut 3 bases from V and 7 bases from J, with 15 bases between. This CDR3 comprises 14 residues. CDR3: CASSELRVHIEAFF. The CDR3, as DNA: TGTGCCAGCAGTGAGCTCAGGGTACACATTGAAGCTTTCTTT.

In this sample, this clonotype turned up many times. The genes are TRBV5-1 and TRBJ2-7; TRBD1 might be the D (5 bases). With 7 bases removed from V and 3 bases from J, the gap between germline ends came to 11 bases. This CDR3 contains 12 residues. Germline lookup yields CDR1 SGHRS and CDR2 YFSETQ. CDR3 region: CASYTDSYEQYF. The CDR3 nucleotides are TGCGCCAGCTATACAGACAGCTACGAGCAGTACTTC.

The CDR3 nucleotides read TGTGCCAGCAGCAGTCCTAGCGGGATTGCACCTCCGTGCTCCTACGAGCAGTACTTC. Translation gives CASSSPSGIAPPCSYEQYF. This sequence joins TRBV11-1 and TRBJ2-7; TRBD2 matches at 9 bases. V was pared by 5 bases and J by 0 bases, with 17 bases of the junction left unmatched. The CDR3 covers 19 residues. CDR1 and CDR2 from the germline V gene are SGHAT and FQDESV (reference sequence).

This clonotype was observed many times. The rearrangement joins TRBV2 to TRBJ2-7, with D perhaps matching TRBD1 (6 bases). The CDR3 has 14 amino acids. From germline, CDR1 is SNHLY and CDR2 FYNNEI. V was shortened by 7 bases and J by 3 bases, with 16 bases between the two germline ends. The DNA of the CDR3 is TGTGCCAGCAACCGGGACAAGGTTGGCTACGAGCAGTACTTC. It specifies CASNRDKVGYEQYF.